A single sample is the source of the 2 T cell receptor beta chains below, sequenced in a study of control samples from healthy donors and cancer patients. Sequencing used immunoSEQ multiplex PCR; TCRdb keeps in-frame clones, though not all of them. Among approximately 110,000 clones listed, roughly 91% were seen once. The sequenced material came from blood. These receptors came from a woman between 50 and 59 years old in good health.

The genes are TRBV7-7 and TRBJ1-5; a possible D gene is TRBD1 (5 bases). Germline-derived CDR1 and CDR2 are SSHAT and FNYEAQ (reference sequence). V gave up 4 bases and J gave up 6 bases, with 10 bases separating them. The CDR3 has 13 residues. In DNA form, the CDR3 reads TGTGCCAGCAGCTGGGGGGAAGGTCAGCCCCAGCATTTT. This encodes CASSWGEGQPQHF.

This rearrangement joins TRBV5-6 to TRBJ1-1; D might be TRBD1 (5 bases). The CDR3 length is 15 residues. Trimming took 3 bases from V and 1 from J, leaving 13 bases between them. The germline gives CDR1 SGHDT, CDR2 YYEEEE. DNA for the CDR3: TGTGCCAGCAGCTGGGAGGGGACGGGGAACACTGAAGCTTTCTTT. As protein: CASSWEGTGNTEAFF. The full variable domain, completed using reference TRBV5-6 and TRBJ1-1, is DAGVTQSPTHLIKTRGQQVTLRCSPKSGHDTVSWYQQALGQGPQFIFQYYEEEERQRGNFPDRFSGHQFPNYSSELNVNALLLGDSALYLCASSWEGTGNTEAFFGQGTRLTVV.